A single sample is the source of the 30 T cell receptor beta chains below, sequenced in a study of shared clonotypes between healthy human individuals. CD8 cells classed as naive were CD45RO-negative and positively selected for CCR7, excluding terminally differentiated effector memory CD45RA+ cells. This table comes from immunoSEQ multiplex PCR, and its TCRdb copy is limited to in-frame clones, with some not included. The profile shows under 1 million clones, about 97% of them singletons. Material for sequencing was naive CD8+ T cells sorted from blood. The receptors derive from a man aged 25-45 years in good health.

Written as DNA, the CDR3 is TGCGCCAGCAGCCAAGCTAATACGCAGTATTTT. Its translation is CASSQANTQYF. V gene TRBV4-1 combines with J gene TRBJ2-3, with D unresolved. CDR1 is MGHRA and CDR2 is YSYEKL in the germline V gene. Trimming stripped 1 base from V and 7 bases from J, with 3 bases between. CDR3 length: 11 residues.

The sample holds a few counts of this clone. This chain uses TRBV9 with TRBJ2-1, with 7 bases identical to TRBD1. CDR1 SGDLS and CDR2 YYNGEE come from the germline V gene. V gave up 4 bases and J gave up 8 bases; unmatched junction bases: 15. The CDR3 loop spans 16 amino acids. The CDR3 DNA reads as TGTGCCAGCAGCCCCCGTGACAGGGTTAAGCGCGATGAGCAGTTCTTC. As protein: CASSPRDRVKRDEQFF. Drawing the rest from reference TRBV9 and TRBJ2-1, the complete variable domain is DSGVTQTPKHLITATGQRVTLRCSPRSGDLSVYWYQQSLDQGLQFLIQYYNGEERAKGNILERFSAQQFPDLHSELNLSSLELGDSALYFCASSPRDRVKRDEQFFGPGTRLTVL.

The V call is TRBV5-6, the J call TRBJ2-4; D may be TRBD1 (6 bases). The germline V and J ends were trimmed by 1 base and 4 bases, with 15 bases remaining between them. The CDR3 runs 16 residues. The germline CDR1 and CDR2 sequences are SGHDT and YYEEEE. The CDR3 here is CASSLRAGQQKNIQYF. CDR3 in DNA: TGTGCCAGCAGCTTGAGGGCTGGACAGCAGAAAAACATTCAGTACTTC.

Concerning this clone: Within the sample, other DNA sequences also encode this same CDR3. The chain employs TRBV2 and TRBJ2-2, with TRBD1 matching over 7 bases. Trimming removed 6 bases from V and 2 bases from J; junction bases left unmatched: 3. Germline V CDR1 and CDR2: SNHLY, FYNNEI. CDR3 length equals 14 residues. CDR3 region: CASRTGANTGELFF. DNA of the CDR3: TGTGCCAGCAGAACAGGGGCAAACACCGGGGAGCTGTTTTTT.

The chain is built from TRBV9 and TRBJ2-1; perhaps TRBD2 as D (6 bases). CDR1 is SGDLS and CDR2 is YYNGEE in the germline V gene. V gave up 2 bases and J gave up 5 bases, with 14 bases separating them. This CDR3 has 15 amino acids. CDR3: CASSVRAGIDNEQFF. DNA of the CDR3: TGTGCCAGCAGCGTTAGAGCGGGCATCGACAATGAGCAGTTCTTC.

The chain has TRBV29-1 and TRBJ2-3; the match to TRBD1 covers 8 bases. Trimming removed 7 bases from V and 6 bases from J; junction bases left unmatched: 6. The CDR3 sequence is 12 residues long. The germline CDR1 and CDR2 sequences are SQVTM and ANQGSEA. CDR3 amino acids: CSGDRWEDTQYF. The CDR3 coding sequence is TGCAGCGGGGACAGGTGGGAGGATACGCAGTATTTT.

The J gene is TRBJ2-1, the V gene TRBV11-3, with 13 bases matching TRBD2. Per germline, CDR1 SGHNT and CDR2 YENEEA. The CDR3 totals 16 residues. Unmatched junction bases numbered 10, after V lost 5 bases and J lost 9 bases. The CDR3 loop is CASSTRLAGGPPEQFF. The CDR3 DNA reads TGTGCCAGCAGCACCCGACTAGCGGGAGGACCCCCTGAGCAGTTCTTC.

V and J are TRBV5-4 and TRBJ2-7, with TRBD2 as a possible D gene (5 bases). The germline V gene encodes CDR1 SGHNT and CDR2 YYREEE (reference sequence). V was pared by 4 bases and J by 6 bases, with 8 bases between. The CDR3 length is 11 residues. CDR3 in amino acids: CASSIRGEQYF. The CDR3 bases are TGTGCCAGCAGCATTCGGGGCGAGCAGTACTTC.

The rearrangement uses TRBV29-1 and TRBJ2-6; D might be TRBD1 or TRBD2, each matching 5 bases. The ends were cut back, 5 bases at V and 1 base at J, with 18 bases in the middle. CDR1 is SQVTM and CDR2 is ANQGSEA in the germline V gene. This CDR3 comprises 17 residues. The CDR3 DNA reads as TGCAGCGTTCTCCCACGGGACCCCCCATCTGGGGCCAACGTCCTGACTTTC. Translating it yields CSVLPRDPPSGANVLTF.

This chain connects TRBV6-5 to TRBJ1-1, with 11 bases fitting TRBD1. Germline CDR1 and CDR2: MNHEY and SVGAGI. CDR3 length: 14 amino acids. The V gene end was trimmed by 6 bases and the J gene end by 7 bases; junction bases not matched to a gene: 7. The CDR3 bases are TGTGCCAGCAGCTGGGGACAGGGGGGGATTGAAGCTTTCTTT. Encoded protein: CASSWGQGGIEAFF.

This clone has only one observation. This CDR3 is CASSRGLRQETQYF. For the CDR3, the DNA is TGTGCCAGCAGTCGGGGGCTAAGGCAAGAGACCCAGTACTTC. The chain is built from TRBV6-5 and TRBJ2-5; D may correspond to TRBD1 or TRBD2 (6 bases each). The V and J ends lost 5 bases and 2 bases respectively, with 12 bases between them. The CDR3 totals 14 residues. Germline-derived CDR1 and CDR2 are MNHEY and SVGAGI.

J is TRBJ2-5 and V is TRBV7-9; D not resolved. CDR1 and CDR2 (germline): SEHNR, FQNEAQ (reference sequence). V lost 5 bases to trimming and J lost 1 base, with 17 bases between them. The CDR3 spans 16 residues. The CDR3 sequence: CASSDRAGGIQETQYF. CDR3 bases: TGTGCCAGCAGCGACCGTGCAGGTGGTATCCAAGAGACCCAGTACTTC.

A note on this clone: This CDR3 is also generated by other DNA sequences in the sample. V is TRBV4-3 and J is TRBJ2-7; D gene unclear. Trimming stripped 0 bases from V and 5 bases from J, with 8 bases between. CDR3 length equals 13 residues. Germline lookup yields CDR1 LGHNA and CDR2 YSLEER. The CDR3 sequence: CASSQDRPDEQYF. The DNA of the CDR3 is TGCGCCAGCAGCCAAGATCGGCCAGACGAGCAGTACTTC.

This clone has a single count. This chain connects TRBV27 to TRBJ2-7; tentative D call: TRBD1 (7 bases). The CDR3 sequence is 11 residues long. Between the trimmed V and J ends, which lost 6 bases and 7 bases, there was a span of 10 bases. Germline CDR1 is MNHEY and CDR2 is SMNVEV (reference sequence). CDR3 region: CASRTGREQYF. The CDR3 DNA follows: TGTGCCAGCAGGACAGGGAGGGAGCAGTACTTC.

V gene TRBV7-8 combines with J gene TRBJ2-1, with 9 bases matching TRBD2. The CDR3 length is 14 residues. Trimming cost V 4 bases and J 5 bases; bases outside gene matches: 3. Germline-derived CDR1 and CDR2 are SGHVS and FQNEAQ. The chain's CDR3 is CASSSLAGNNEQFF. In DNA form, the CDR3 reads TGTGCCAGCAGCTCCCTAGCGGGAAACAATGAGCAGTTCTTC. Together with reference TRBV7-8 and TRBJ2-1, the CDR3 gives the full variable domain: GAGVSQSPRYKVAKRGQDVALRCDPISGHVSLFWYQQALGQGPEFLTYFQNEAQLDKSGLPSDRFFAERPEGSVSTLKIQRTQQEDSAVYLCASSSLAGNNEQFFGPGTRLTVL.

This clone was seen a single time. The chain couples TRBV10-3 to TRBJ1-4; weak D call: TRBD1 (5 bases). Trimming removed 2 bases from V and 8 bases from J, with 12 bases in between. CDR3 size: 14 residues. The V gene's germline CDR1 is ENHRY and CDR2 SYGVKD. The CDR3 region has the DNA TGTGCCATCAGTGAGGAAGGGGATCAGGAAAAACTGTTTTTT. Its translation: CAISEEGDQEKLFF.

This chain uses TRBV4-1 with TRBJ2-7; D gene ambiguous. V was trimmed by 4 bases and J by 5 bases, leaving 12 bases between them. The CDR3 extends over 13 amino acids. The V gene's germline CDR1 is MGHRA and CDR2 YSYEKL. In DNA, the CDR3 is TGCGCCAGCAGCCTCCAGTTGGGTGACGAGCAGTACTTC. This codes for CASSLQLGDEQYF.

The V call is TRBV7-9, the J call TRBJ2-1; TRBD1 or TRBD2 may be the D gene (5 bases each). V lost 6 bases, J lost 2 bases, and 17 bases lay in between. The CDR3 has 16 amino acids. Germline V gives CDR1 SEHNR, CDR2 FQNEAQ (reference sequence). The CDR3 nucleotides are TGTGCCAGCAGTGGAGGACAACCGCAAACCTACAATGAGCAGTTCTTC. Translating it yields CASSGGQPQTYNEQFF.

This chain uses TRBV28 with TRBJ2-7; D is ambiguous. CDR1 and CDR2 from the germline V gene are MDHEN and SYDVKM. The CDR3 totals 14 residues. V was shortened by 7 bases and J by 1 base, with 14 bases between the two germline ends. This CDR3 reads CASMGKGRSYEQYF. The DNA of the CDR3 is TGTGCCAGCATGGGGAAGGGCCGATCCTACGAGCAGTACTTC.

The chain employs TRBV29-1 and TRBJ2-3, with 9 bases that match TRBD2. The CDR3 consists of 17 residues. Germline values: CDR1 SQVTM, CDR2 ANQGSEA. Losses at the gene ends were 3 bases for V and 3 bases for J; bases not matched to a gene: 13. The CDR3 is CSVDLISLSGRTDTQYF. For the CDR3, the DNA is TGCAGCGTTGATCTCATATCACTTAGCGGGAGAACAGATACGCAGTATTTT.

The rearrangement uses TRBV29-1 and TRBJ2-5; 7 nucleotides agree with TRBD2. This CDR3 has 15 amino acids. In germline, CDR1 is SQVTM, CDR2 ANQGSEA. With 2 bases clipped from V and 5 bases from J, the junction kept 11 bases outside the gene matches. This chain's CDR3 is CSVESPARELETQYF. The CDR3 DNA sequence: TGCAGCGTTGAATCCCCAGCGCGGGAGTTGGAGACCCAGTACTTC. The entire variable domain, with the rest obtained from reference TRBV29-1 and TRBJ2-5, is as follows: SAVISQKPSRDICQRGTSLTIQCQVDSQVTMMFWYRQQPGQSLTLIATANQGSEATYESGFVIDKFPISRPNLTFSTLTVSNMSPEDSSIYLCSVESPARELETQYFGPGTRLLVL.

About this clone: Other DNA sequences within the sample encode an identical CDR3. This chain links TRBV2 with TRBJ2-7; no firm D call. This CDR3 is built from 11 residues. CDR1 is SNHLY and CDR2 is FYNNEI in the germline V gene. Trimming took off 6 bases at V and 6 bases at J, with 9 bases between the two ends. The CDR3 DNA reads TGTGCCAGCAGGGGCGGACCCGAGCAGTACTTC. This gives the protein CASRGGPEQYF.

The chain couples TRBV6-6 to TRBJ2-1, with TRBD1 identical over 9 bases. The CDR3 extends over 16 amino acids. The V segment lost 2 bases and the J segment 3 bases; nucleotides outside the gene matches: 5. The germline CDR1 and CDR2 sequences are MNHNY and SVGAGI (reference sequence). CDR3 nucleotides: TGTGCCAGCAGTTACGCCCCGGGACAGGGCTACAATGAGCAGTTCTTC. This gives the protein CASSYAPGQGYNEQFF.

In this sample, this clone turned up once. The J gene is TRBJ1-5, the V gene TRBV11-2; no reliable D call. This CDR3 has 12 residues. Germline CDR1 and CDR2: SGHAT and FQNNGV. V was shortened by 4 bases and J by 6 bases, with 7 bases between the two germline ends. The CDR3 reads CASSSSGQPQHF. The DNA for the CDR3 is TGTGCCAGCAGCTCGTCGGGTCAGCCCCAGCATTTT.

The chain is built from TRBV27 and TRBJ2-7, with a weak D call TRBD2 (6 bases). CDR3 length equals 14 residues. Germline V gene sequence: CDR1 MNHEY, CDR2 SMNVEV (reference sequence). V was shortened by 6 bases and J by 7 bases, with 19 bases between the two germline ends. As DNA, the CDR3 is TGTGCCAGCAGCTCCTCCAGGTCCCGGGGGGAGCAGTACTTC. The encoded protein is CASSSSRSRGEQYF.

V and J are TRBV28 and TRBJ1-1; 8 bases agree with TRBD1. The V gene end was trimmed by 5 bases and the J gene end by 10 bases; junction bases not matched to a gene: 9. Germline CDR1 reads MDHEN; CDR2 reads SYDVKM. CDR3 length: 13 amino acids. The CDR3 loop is CASSPRTGLGAFF. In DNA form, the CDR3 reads TGTGCCAGCAGTCCCCGGACAGGGCTAGGAGCTTTCTTT.

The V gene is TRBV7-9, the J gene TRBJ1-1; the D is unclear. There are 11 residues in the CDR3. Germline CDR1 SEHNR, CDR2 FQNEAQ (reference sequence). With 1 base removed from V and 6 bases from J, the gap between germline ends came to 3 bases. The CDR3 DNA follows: TGTGCCAGCAGCTTAGTCCCTGAAGCTTTCTTT. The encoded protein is CASSLVPEAFF.

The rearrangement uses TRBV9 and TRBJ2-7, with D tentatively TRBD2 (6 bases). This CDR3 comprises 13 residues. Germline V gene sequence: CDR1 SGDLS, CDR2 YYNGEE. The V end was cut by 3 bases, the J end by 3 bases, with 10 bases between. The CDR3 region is CASSAAEGYEQYF. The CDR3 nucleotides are TGTGCCAGCAGCGCCGCGGAGGGCTACGAGCAGTACTTC. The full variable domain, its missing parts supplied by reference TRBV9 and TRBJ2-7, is DSGVTQTPKHLITATGQRVTLRCSPRSGDLSVYWYQQSLDQGLQFLIQYYNGEERAKGNILERFSAQQFPDLHSELNLSSLELGDSALYFCASSAAEGYEQYFGPGTRLTVT.

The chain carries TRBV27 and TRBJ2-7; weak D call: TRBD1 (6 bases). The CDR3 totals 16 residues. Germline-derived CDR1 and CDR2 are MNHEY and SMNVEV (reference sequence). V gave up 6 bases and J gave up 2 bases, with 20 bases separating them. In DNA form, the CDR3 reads TGTGCCAGCAGCACACTGACCGGGACACTCGCCTACGAGCAGTACTTC. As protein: CASSTLTGTLAYEQYF.

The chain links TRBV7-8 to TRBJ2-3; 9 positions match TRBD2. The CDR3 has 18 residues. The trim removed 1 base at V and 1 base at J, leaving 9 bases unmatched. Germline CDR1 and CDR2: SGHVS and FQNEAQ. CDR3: CASSLEGMVAGGTDTQYF. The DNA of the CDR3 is TGTGCCAGCAGCTTAGAGGGGATGGTAGCGGGAGGCACAGATACGCAGTATTTT.